A selection of T cell receptor beta chains follows, all from one sample in a study of control samples from healthy donors and cancer patients. TCRdb's table, derived via immunoSEQ multiplex PCR, lists solely in-frame clones and lacks some. Of fewer than 200,000 clones in the sample, 90% to 95% were seen once. The sequenced material came from blood. Receptors were obtained from a young man in good health. Both conserved end residues are part of each CDR3. The D gene is left open where the match is weak. Expanded clones are given a class, and other clones once, few, many or no size at all.

TRBV25-1	TRBJ1-5	.	.	TGTGCCAGCAGTGGAGGGTCCAATCAGCCCCAGCATTTT	CASSGGSNQPQHF
TRBV4-1	TRBJ1-1	.	.	TGCGCCAGCAGCCTTGGACTGGGGAACACTGAAGCTTTCTTT	CASSLGLGNTEAFF
TRBV7-2	TRBJ1-2	.	TRBD1	TGTGCCAGCAGTTACAGGGGGACTCCTATGGCTAGGACCTTC	CASSYRGTPMARTF
TRBV19	TRBJ1-1	.	.	TGTGCCAGTAGTATAGAGGGGGGCAGGGCGTATCCTGATGCTTTCTTT	CASSIEGGRAYPDAFF
TRBV10-3	TRBJ1-3	.	.	TGTGCCATCAGCCCGGGAACGGACGGGTCTGGAAACACCATATATTTT	CAISPGTDGSGNTIYF
TRBV27	TRBJ1-2	.	.	TGTGCCAGCAGTTTACGGGCAAGAGGGGGCTATGGCTACACCTTC	CASSLRARGGYGYTF
TRBV6-5	TRBJ1-2	.	TRBD1	TGTGCCAGCAACGTGCAGGGGGGTAACTATGGCTACACCTTC	CASNVQGGNYGYTF
TRBV5-4	TRBJ1-1	.	.	TGTGCCAGCAGCTCCGGATTAGGGGCATACACTGAAGCTTTCTTT	CASSSGLGAYTEAFF
TRBV18	TRBJ2-7	.	TRBD1	TGTGCCAGCTCACTGACGGCAGGGGGCGAGCAGTACTTC	CASSLTAGGEQYF
TRBV7-2	TRBJ2-2	.	TRBD2	TGTGCCAGCAGAGCGCGGGGGGCCGGCACCGGGGAGCTGTTTTTT	CASRARGAGTGELFF
TRBV7-9	TRBJ1-2	.	TRBD1	TGTGCCAGCAGCGACCTAGGGGGCGGGGGAACCTTC	CASSDLGGGGTF
TRBV9	TRBJ1-5	once	TRBD1	TGTGCCAGCAGCGCCCGTCGGGACAGGGGGCGTGGCAATCAGCCCCAGCATTTT	CASSARRDRGRGNQPQHF
TRBV13	TRBJ2-7	.	TRBD2	TGTGCCAGCTCTAGCGGGAGTTACGAGCAGTACTTC	CASSSGSYEQYF
TRBV28	TRBJ2-3	once	.	TGTGCCAGCAGTTACGGAGTAGCGGCAATCTACACAGATACGCAGTATTTT	CASSYGVAAIYTDTQYF
TRBV28	TRBJ2-7	.	.	TGTGCCAGCAGTTTCGCGTGGGAGCTTACCTCCTACGAGCAGTACTTC	CASSFAWELTSYEQYF
TRBV24-1	TRBJ1-5	.	TRBD1	TGTGCCACCAGTGAGGGACAGGGTGGCAATCAGCCCCAGCATTTT	CATSEGQGGNQPQHF
TRBV18	TRBJ1-4	once	.	TGTGCCAGCTCACCACCGGTGGCAGCCAATGAAAAACTGTTTTTT	CASSPPVAANEKLFF
TRBV5-1	TRBJ1-2	.	TRBD1	TGCGCCAGCAGCTTGGGCCAGGGGGACTACTATGGCTACACCTTC	CASSLGQGDYYGYTF